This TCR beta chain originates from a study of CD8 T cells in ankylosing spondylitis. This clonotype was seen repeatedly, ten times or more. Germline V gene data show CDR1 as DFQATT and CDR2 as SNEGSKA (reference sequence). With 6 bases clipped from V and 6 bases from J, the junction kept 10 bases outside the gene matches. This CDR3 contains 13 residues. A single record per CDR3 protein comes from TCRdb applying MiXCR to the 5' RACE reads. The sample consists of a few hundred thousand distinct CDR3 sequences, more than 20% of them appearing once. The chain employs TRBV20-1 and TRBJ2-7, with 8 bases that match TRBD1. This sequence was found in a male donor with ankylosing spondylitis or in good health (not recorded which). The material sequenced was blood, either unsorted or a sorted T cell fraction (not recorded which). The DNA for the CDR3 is TGCAGTGCCTTACGGACAGGGCAATTCGAGCAGTACTTC. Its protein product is CSALRTGQFEQYF.